This T cell receptor beta chain was observed in a study of T cells in Graves' hyperthyroidism and ophthalmopathy (dated by TCRdb to about 2019). As for the study more broadly: Peripheral blood was sampled at the time of initial diagnosis, prior to any treatment. To identify TCR V-J signatures that set the groups apart, the researchers used a discovery cohort of 90 to 100 patients, made up of 40 to 45 with Graves' ophthalmopathy and 57 with stable Graves' hyperthyroidism. Thyroid tissue and blood T-cell repertoires from about six Graves' hyperthyroidism patients were also compared in the study. After sampling, hyperthyroidism patients received methimazole starting at 30 mg daily, and ophthalmopathy patients received high-dose intravenous methylprednisolone. Prospective prediction of ophthalmopathy was tested in an independent validation cohort of fewer than 20 hyperthyroidism patients and 17 patients who later progressed to ophthalmopathy. The roughly 99 discovery patients were divided at random into training and test sets in a 7:3 ratio. The paper reports TCR Vbeta CDR3 sequencing of more than 120 peripheral blood samples: approximately 41 ophthalmopathy, some 80 hyperthyroidism and approximately 17 progressor patients. Study-wide conclusions, independent of this receptor: In validation, progression to ophthalmopathy was predicted by the model with 65% to 71% sensitivity and about 72% specificity, a median of about 6 months before onset. Blood samples also contained most of the expanded thyroid clonotypes (frequency above 0.001), which suggests that blood repertoires may reflect thyroid immune responses. No statistical method was used to fix the sample size in advance, and group allocation was not hidden from the investigators. A model built on a 13 V-J signature distinguished ophthalmopathy from stable hyperthyroidism, reaching over 85% sensitivity and approximately 81% specificity in cross-validation and 80%/75% in testing.

The TCR beta CDR3 regions were amplified from RNA transcripts. The first round of RT-PCR for the TCR CDR3 was performed with the HTBI primer set and the Qiagen OneStep RT-PCR kit. The libraries were constructed in a second round of multiplex PCR and then size-selected and purified. Libraries were sequenced paired-end with 100 bp reads on an Illumina HiSeq2000. The study's own analysis went as follows. SOAPnuke was used to process the raw data, removing reads that contained adapters or uncalled bases, had a mean Phred below 15, or lacked an exact match to the constant primer or identifier. High-quality paired reads were merged using COPE v1.2.5, and each unique nucleotide sequence was defined as a clonotype. MiTCR v1.1 was used to align the clonotypes against IMGT TRBV, TRBD and TRBJ reference segments. The analysis included only V-J combinations with a frequency above 0.0001, which together covered more than 98% of the repertoires. The TCS score was defined as the ratio of F50 (clonal expansion) to E x V (chaos), calculated using BLOSUM62-based TCRdist between CDR3 peptides within each V-J. Welch's t-statistics and random forest reduced just over 500 V-J features to roughly 13, which were used in a naive Bayes classifier (R e1071). The public reads were reprocessed in TCRdb via fastp at Q25 and MiXCR, keeping in-frame beta chains. Rows with a matching CDR3 protein are joined into one entry that keeps the most common DNA and genes. What appears here as the V and J calls and clone size reflects TCRdb's work, not the paper's. Present in this sample are about 770,000 distinct CDR3 sequences, around 20% of which were seen just once. The top ten clonotypes cover over 15% of the sample.

The hyperthyroidism patients were between 18 and 65 years old and newly diagnosed, with a disease duration of less than 2 months. The study excluded patients with uncontrolled infections, other autoimmune diseases, pregnancy or lactation. Clinical symptoms, serum thyroxine and TRAb, thyroid ultrasound, and orbital computed tomography formed the basis for the diagnoses. For progressor patients, blood was drawn at the first diagnosis of hyperthyroidism, before any ophthalmopathy symptoms had appeared. PBMCs were isolated from about 10 ml of fresh peripheral blood by Ficoll-Paque density gradient centrifugation. Progressor patients were defined as those initially diagnosed with Graves' hyperthyroidism in whom ophthalmopathy developed during follow-up. Total RNA was extracted using Trizol reagent, and RNA quality was assessed on an Agilent 2100 Bioanalyzer. With respect to this clonotype: No cognate antigen has been identified for it. The input lacks base qualities; no much larger clone sits a single base away.

Sequenced material: blood. The source is a woman aged 50 to 60 with Graves' hyperthyroidism that later progressed to Graves' ophthalmopathy.

The DNA sequence is TGTGCCAGCGGCGACAGGGATGAGCAGTTCTTC. Its translation reads: CASGDRDEQFF. The rearrangement joined TRBV5-6 to TRBJ2-1, and 7 junctional nucleotides match TRBD1. The germline V gene sets CDR1 to SGHDT and CDR2 to YYEEEE. The CDR3 runs 11 amino acids, cysteine and phenylalanine included. The DNA shown is the 33-base CDR3, in frame from base 1. Trimmed from V: 7 bases; trimmed from J: 8 bases; junction bases lacking a gene match: 3.